This T cell receptor (beta chain) appears in the sequencing data of a study of OX40 agonist ivuxolimab in advanced cancers. General study results and limits: CD4+ and CD8+ blood T cells expanded clonally by week 6 at 0.1 to 3.0 mg/kg. Mean expanded clone counts were higher in CD8+ than CD4+ T cells. In the 0.1-3.0 mg/kg groups, partial responders showed among the lowest expansion.

Comment on this clone: Antigen specificity is unknown.

The V and J ends lost 4 bases and 3 bases, in that order; junction bases with no gene match: 10. The CDR3 contains 17 residues. CDR1 SGDLS and CDR2 YYNGEE come from the germline V gene. Measured with immunoSEQ multiplex PCR; TCRdb has only the in-frame clones, and not every one. Among 40,000 or so clones, 70% to 85% were seen once, and the ten largest hold 21%. This clonotype was sampled from an adult with an advanced solid tumor such as melanoma, head and neck, liver or kidney cancer. The source was CD4+ or CD8+ T cells sorted from blood, collected in a trial of the OX40 agonist ivuxolimab. V is TRBV9 and J is TRBJ2-3; 11 bases line up with TRBD2. CDR3 region: CASSSPGGTSGTDTQYF. For the CDR3, the DNA is TGTGCCAGCAGCTCCCCAGGAGGGACTAGCGGTACAGATACGCAGTATTTT.